This TCR beta chain was captured in a study of cytotoxic CD8 clonotypes in ibrutinib-treated CLL. Turning to the study itself: Partial responders 24, complete 2; some 12 progressed and some 14 stayed in remission by median roughly 70 months.

Germline V gene lookup returns CDR1 SNHLY and CDR2 FYNNEI. With 8 bases removed from V and 0 bases from J, the gap between germline ends came to 10 bases. CDR3 length equals 14 residues. In this sample, this clone turned up a few times. Depth targeted 1 in 200,000 to 1 in 1 million T cells, averaging 10x coverage per clonotype. The data were produced by immunoSEQ multiplex PCR, yet TCRdb's version contains in-frame clones alone and is incomplete. Among more than 85,000 clones listed, roughly three quarters were seen once. The chain joins TRBV2 to TRBJ1-4, with D tentatively TRBD1 (6 bases). Material: PBMCs, obtained after 24 months of ibrutinib treatment. The receptor was isolated from a human donor with chronic lymphocytic leukemia. This chain's CDR3 is CASRPGATNEKLFF. CDR3 in DNA: TGTGCCAGCCGACCAGGGGCAACTAATGAAAAACTGTTTTTT.